These T cell receptor beta chains were read from a single sample in a study of post-analysis software for immune sequencing data. TCRdb re-derived calls from the PCR reads in MiXCR, one entry per CDR3 protein. The repertoire holds under 900,000 distinct CDR3 sequences, with roughly 50% as singletons. The specimen was blood. These receptor sequences come from a girl aged 5-17 years with multiple sclerosis. Both conserved end residues are trimmed from each CDR3. Only some rows state a clone size, as once, few, many or a class for expanded clones.

TRBV2	NA	AISPGGTQY
TRBV5-1	NA	ASSFQGSSYNEQF
TRBV3-1	NA	ASSQDGAGTQETQY
TRBV4-1	NA	ASSHLRGIGGSEEQY
TRBV10-1	NA	ARTPGLAGDEQY
TRBV5-1	once	ASSPWRGWEQY
TRBV6-4	NA	ASSLGTVDNEQF
TRBV7-2	NA	ASSLEAIAGGSTDTQY
TRBV20-1	NA	SARQGETHSGANVLT
TRBV29-1	NA	SVEESDRRYGYT
TRBV7-9	NA	ASSARDGLNTEAF
TRBV29-1	NA	SVPGAGSF
TRBV11-2	NA	ASSSRVLGGETQF
TRBV5-1	NA	ASKTGQGTNIQY
TRBV6-6	NA	ASSYGTVLAKNIQY
TRBV2	NA	ASNPRGSEEAF
TRBV12-3/TRBV12-4	NA	ASTESGAGETQY
TRBV10-3	NA	AISLGTAFSYNEQF
TRBV20-1	few	SARDQVAKNIQY
TRBV3-1	few	ASSQPNRDRPYNEQF
TRBV7-9	NA	ASSQGQYYGYT
TRBV6-5	NA	ASSEGGGGEQY
TRBV20-1	few	SARGSAGGWQF
TRBV2	NA	ASRTGQDVAKNIQY
TRBV29-1	once	SVRLLAFETQY
TRBV5-1	NA	ASSLSGTSGADTQY
TRBV6-5	NA	ASSYSGRSGPRGRQEMDQF
TRBV5-1	few	ASSLTTGDHYEQY
TRBV28	few	ASSSGLAGTGTGELF
TRBV29-1	many	SVVDRGRRADTQY
TRBV5-1	NA	ASSLERGQGLEQY
TRBV6-6	NA	ASSPGQHYGYT
TRBV20-1	few	SAQTGNEQY
TRBV10-1	NA	ASAADRAHEQY
TRBV29-1	NA	SVDGRPQETRY
TRBV29-1	few	SVRDRVLTSNTEAF
TRBV12-5	NA	ASGLGTGGEKLF
TRBV7-9	once	ASSLDIRTGGSYEQY
TRBV7-2	NA	ASSYYNSGANVLT
TRBV6-5	NA	ASSYVRQGSYEQY
TRBV5-1	NA	ASSLESGIGETQY
TRBV29-1	NA	SVAGQRSYEQY
TRBV6-6	NA	ASSYEGRVGNNEQF
TRBV5-1	NA	ASSLATRNDEQF
TRBV20-1	NA	SAKRRYQETQY
TRBV20-1	NA	SARDQNTRNYGYT
TRBV15	NA	ATSILTNGEKLF
TRBV7-9	NA	ASTSLGGVYGYT
TRBV29-1	NA	SVHPGLATDTQY
TRBV29-1	few	SVATVQETQY
TRBV20-1	few	SASPWAGITDTQY